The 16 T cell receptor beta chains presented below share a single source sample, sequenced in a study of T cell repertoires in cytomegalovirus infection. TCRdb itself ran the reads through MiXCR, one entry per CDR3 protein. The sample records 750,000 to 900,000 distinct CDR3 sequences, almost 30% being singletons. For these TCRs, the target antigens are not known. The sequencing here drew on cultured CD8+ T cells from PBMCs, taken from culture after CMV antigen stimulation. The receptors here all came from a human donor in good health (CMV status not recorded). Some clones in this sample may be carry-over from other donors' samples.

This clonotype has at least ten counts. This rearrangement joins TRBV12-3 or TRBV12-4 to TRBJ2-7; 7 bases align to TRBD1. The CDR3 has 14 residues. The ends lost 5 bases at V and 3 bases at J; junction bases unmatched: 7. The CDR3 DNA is TGTGCCAGCAGTCTCCGGGACAGTGACTACGAGCAGTACTTC. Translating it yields CASSLRDSDYEQYF.

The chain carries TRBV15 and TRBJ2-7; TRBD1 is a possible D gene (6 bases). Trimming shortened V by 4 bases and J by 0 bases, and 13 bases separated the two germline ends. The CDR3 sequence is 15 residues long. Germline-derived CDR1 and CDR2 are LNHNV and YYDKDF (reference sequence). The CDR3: CATSTPGQSSYEQYF. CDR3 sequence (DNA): TGTGCCACCAGCACCCCAGGACAGAGCTCCTACGAGCAGTACTTC. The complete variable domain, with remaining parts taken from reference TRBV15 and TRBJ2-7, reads DAMVIQNPRYQVTQFGKPVTLSCSQTLNHNVMYWYQQKSSQAPKLLFHYYDKDFNNEADTPDNFQSRRPNTSFCFLDIRSPGLGDTAMYLCATSTPGQSSYEQYFGPGTRLTVT.

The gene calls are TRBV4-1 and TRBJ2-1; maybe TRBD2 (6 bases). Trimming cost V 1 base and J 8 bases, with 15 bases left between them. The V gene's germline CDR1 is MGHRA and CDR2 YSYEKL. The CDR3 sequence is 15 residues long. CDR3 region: CASSQAGTGSYEQFF. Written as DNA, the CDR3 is TGCGCCAGCAGCCAAGCTGGGACCGGGAGCTATGAGCAGTTCTTC.

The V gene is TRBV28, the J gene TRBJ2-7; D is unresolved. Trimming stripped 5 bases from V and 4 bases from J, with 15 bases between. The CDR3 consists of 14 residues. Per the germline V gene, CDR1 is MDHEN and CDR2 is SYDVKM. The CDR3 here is CASSPPNLPYEQYV. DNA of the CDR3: TGTGCCAGCAGTCCCCCAAACCTACCTTACGAGCAGTACGTC.

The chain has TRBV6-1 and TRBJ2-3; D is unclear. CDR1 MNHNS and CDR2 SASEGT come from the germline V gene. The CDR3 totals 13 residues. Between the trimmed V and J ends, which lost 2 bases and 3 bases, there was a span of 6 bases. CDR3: CASSEWQTDTQYF. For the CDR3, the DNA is TGTGCCAGCAGTGAATGGCAGACAGATACGCAGTATTTT.

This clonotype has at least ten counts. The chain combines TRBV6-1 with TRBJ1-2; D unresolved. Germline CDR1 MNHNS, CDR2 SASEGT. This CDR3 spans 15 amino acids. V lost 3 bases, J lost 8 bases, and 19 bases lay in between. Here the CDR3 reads CASSDEGRVKGGYTF. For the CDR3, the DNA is TGTGCCAGCAGTGACGAAGGGAGGGTCAAAGGGGGCTACACCTTC.

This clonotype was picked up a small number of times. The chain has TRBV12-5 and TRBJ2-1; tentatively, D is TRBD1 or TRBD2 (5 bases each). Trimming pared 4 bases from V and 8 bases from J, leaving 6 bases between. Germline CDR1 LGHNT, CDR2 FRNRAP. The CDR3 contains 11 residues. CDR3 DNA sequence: TGTGCTAGTGGTTGGGGGTATGAGCAGTTCTTC. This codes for CASGWGYEQFF.

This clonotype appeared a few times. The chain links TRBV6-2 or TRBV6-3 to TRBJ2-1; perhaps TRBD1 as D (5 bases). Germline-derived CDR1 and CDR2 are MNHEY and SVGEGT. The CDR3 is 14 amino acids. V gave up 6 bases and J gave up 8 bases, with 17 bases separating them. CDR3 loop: CASSPYAGNHEQFF. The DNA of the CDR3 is TGTGCCAGCAGCCCGTATGCAGGGAATCATGAGCAGTTCTTC.

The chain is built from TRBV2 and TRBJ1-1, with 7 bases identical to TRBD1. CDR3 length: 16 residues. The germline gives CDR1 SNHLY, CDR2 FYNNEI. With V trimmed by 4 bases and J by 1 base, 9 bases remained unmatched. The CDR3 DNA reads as TGTGCCAGCAGTGGGGGGACAGCTACCCCGAACACTGAAGCTTTCTTT. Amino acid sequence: CASSGGTATPNTEAFF. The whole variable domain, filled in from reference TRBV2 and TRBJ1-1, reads EPEVTQTPSHQVTQMGQEVILRCVPISNHLYFYWYRQILGQKVEFLVSFYNNEISEKSEIFDDQFSVERPDGSNFTLKIRSTKLEDSAMYFCASSGGTATPNTEAFFGQGTRLTVV.

CDR3 nucleotides: TGTGCCAGCAGCCAAACCGAGTACAATGAGCAGTTCTTC. This sequence encodes CASSQTEYNEQFF. V gene TRBV14 combines with J gene TRBJ2-1, with unresolved D. CDR1 and CDR2 (germline): SGHDN, FVKESK. CDR3 size: 13 residues. The V gene lost 2 bases and the J gene lost 4 bases, with 6 bases spanning the gap.

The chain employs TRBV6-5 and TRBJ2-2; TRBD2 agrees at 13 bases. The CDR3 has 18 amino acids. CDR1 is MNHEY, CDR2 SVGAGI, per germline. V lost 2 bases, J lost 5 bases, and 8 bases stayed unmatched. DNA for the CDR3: TGTGCCAGCAGTTACCCCGGGACTAGCGGGGTCGGAACCGGGGAGCTGTTTTTT. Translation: CASSYPGTSGVGTGELFF.

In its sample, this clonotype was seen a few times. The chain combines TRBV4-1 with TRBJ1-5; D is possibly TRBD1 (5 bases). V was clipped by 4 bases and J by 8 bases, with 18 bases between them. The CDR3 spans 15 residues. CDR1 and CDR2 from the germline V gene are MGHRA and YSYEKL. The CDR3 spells CASSLYDSPSEPQHF. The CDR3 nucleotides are TGCGCCAGCAGCCTCTATGACAGCCCCTCGGAGCCCCAGCATTTT.

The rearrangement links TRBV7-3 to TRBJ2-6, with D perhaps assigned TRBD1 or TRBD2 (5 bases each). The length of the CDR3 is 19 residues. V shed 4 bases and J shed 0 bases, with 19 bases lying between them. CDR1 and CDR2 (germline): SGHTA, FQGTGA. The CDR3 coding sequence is TGTGCCAGCAGCTCCCCGAGGGACGGGACCTCCTCTGGGGCCAACGTCCTGACTTTC. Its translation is CASSSPRDGTSSGANVLTF.

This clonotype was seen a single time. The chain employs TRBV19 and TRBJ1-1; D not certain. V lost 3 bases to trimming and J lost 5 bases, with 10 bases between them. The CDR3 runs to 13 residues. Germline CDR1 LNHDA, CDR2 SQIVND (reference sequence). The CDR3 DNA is TGTGCCAGTAGTATTGGGGATATTACTGAAGCTTTCTTT. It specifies CASSIGDITEAFF. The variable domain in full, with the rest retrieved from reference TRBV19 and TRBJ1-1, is DGGITQSPKYLFRKEGQNVTLSCEQNLNHDAMYWYRQDPGQGLRLIYYSQIVNDFQKGDIAEGYSVSREKKESFPLTVTSAQKNPTAFYLCASSIGDITEAFFGQGTRLTVV.

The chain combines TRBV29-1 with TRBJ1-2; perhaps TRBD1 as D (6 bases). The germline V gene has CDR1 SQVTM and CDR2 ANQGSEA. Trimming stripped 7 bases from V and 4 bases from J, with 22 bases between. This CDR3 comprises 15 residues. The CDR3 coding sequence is TGCAGCGCCGAGGGGGACCCGGGAACAGGCTATGGCTACACCTTC. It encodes CSAEGDPGTGYGYTF.

The CDR3 DNA sequence: TGTGCCAGCAGGTCCGGAGCCAGCTCTGGAAACACCATATATTTT. Translated: CASRSGASSGNTIYF. The chain combines TRBV27 with TRBJ1-3; D is uncertain. V was cut by 6 bases and J by 0 bases, with 12 bases left in between. CDR1 is MNHEY and CDR2 is SMNVEV in the germline V gene (reference sequence). This CDR3 is 15 amino acids long.